This T cell receptor (beta chain) is from a study of cytomegalovirus exposure and HLA in healthy donors. In the PCR, 60 Vbeta and 13 Jbeta primers were used. Profiled with immunoSEQ multiplex PCR; TCRdb holds only in-frame clones, not every one. The data show approximately 190,000 clones, with about four fifths seen just once and 0.25% to 0.3% held by the top ten. Sequencing used PBMCs. This sequence originates from a boy aged 5-17 years in good health and CMV-seronegative.

CDR3: CASSMMVAGLGTGELFF. The CDR3 DNA sequence: TGTGCCAGTAGTATGATGGTCGCAGGGTTGGGCACCGGGGAGCTGTTTTTT. V usage is TRBV19 and J usage is TRBJ2-2; maybe TRBD1 (5 bases). V was shortened by 3 bases and J by 4 bases, with 18 bases between the two germline ends. Germline-derived CDR1 and CDR2 are LNHDA and SQIVND (reference sequence). The CDR3 length is 17 residues.